The rows below give T cell receptor beta chains drawn from one sample of a study of shared clonotypes between healthy human individuals. The data were produced by immunoSEQ multiplex PCR, yet TCRdb's version contains in-frame clones alone and is incomplete. The table records approximately 460,000 clones, about 74% of them present only once. Sequenced material: PBMCs. The receptors derive from a woman aged 40 to 50 in good health. Some clones in this sample may be carry-over from other donors' samples. Both conserved end residues are part of each CDR3. Fields, in order: J gene, V gene, D gene, clone size, CDR3 protein, CDR3 DNA. The D gene is left open where the match is weak. Size is omitted from some rows. Given values are once, few, many or a class for expanded clones.

>TRBJ2-3|TRBV7-3|NA|NA
CASSQGHSTDTQYF
TGTGCCAGCAGCCAGGGACATAGCACAGATACGCAGTATTTT
>TRBJ1-3|TRBV7-9|NA|NA
CASSRRGSNSGNTIYF
TGTGCCAGCAGCCGCCGGGGAAGTAATTCTGGAAACACCATATATTTT
>TRBJ1-1|TRBV11-2|NA|NA
CASSQGLDSQGAFF
TGTGCCAGCAGCCAAGGCCTGGACAGCCAGGGGGCTTTCTTT
>TRBJ1-1|TRBV6-1|NA|few
CASSRAAMNTEAFF
TGTGCCAGCAGTAGGGCAGCCATGAACACTGAAGCTTTCTTT
>TRBJ2-2|TRBV7-9|NA|NA
CASRQIRGRSSGELFF
TGTGCCAGCAGACAGATTCGGGGGAGGTCGTCCGGGGAGCTGTTTTTT
>TRBJ2-7|TRBV6-5|NA|NA
CASSRAGDGYEQYF
TGTGCCAGCAGTAGGGCAGGGGACGGGTACGAGCAGTACTTC
>TRBJ2-1|TRBV7-3|NA|once
CASSLFPGRLIDEQFF
TGTGCCAGCAGCTTATTTCCAGGCCGTCTGATCGATGAGCAGTTCTTC
>TRBJ2-7|TRBV27|NA|once
CASSFRPGSSYEQYF
TGTGCCAGCAGTTTCCGCCCGGGGAGCTCCTACGAGCAGTACTTC
>TRBJ2-7|TRBV10-3|NA|once
CAISASRREQYF
TGTGCCATCAGCGCTTCCCGAAGGGAACAGTACTTC
>TRBJ2-7|TRBV18|TRBD1|NA
CASSPLTPGQGISYEQYF
TGTGCCAGCTCACCCCTTACCCCGGGACAGGGGATCTCCTACGAGCAGTACTTC
>TRBJ2-7|TRBV7-3|NA|once
CASSLLGGYEQYF
TGTGCCAGCAGCTTACTCGGGGGTTACGAGCAGTACTTC
>TRBJ2-1|TRBV2|NA|NA
CASRADTLMQFF
TGTGCCAGCAGAGCGGACACCTTGATGCAGTTCTTC
>TRBJ2-3|TRBV28|NA|NA
CASSLSVSTDTQYF
TGTGCCAGCAGTTTATCGGTTAGCACAGATACGCAGTATTTT
>TRBJ1-1|TRBV15|NA|NA
CATSYSNTEAFF
TGTGCCACCAGCTATTCGAACACTGAAGCTTTCTTT
>TRBJ2-7|TRBV19|NA|NA
CASSIVRDSYEQYF
TGTGCCAGTAGTATAGTGCGGGACTCCTACGAGCAGTACTTC
>TRBJ2-5|TRBV5-1|TRBD1|NA
CASSLGDRGGEETQYF
TGCGCCAGCAGCTTGGGGGACAGGGGAGGTGAAGAGACCCAGTACTTC
>TRBJ1-1|TRBV7-3|TRBD1|few
CASSFTGANTEAFF
TGTGCCAGCAGCTTTACAGGGGCAAACACTGAAGCTTTCTTT
>TRBJ2-1|TRBV18|TRBD2|NA
CASSPVERELFF
TGTGCCAGCTCACCAGTAGAGCGGGAGTTGTTCTTC
>TRBJ1-3|TRBV9|NA|once
CASSVGVRDSGNTIYF
TGTGCCAGCAGCGTAGGGGTAAGGGACTCTGGAAACACCATATATTTT
>TRBJ1-2|TRBV4-1|TRBD1|NA
CASSQVSGGNYGYTF
TGCGCCAGCAGCCAAGTGTCAGGGGGTAACTATGGCTACACCTTC
>TRBJ2-3|TRBV30|TRBD2|NA
CAWRLAGSTDTQYF
TGTGCCTGGAGACTAGCGGGGTCCACAGATACGCAGTATTTT
>TRBJ2-1|TRBV28|NA|NA
CASSLLRTSSYNEQFF
TGTGCCAGCAGTTTACTACGGACGAGCTCCTACAATGAGCAGTTCTTC
>TRBJ2-5|TRBV18|TRBD1|NA
CASSGQNQETQYF
TGTGCCAGCTCGGGACAGAACCAAGAGACCCAGTACTTC
>TRBJ2-3|TRBV5-1|NA|NA
CASRGADPDTQYF
TGCGCCAGCAGGGGAGCCGACCCAGATACGCAGTATTTT
>TRBJ1-5|TRBV28|NA|NA
CASSPLPGQPQHF
TGTGCCAGCAGTCCGCTGCCGGGGCAGCCCCAGCATTTT